A single sample gave rise to the 17 T cell receptor beta chains below, sequenced in a study of blood T cell repertoires in COVID-19. TCRdb's table, derived via immunoSEQ multiplex PCR, lists solely in-frame clones and lacks some. This sample has 450,000 to 500,000 clones, with 80% to 90% found just once. The source material was peripheral blood. These receptors all stem from a human donor in a cohort sampled during active COVID-19.

V is TRBV3-1 (or the pseudogene TRBV3-2) and J is TRBJ2-7; no clear D gene. Germline CDR1 LGHDT, CDR2 YNNKEL (reference sequence). The CDR3 contains 12 residues. Trimming pared 3 bases from V and 6 bases from J, leaving 9 bases between. The CDR3 region is CASSQSLGEQYF. CDR3 DNA: TGTGCCAGCAGCCAGTCCCTAGGCGAGCAGTACTTC.

V and J are TRBV11-2 and TRBJ2-6; 9 bases align to TRBD1. Losses at the gene ends were 0 bases for V and 3 bases for J; bases not matched to a gene: 6. This CDR3 is built from 18 residues. CDR1 is SGHAT and CDR2 is FQNNGV in the germline V gene. In DNA form, the CDR3 reads TGTGCCAGCAGCTTAGAGGACAGGGGATCTTTTGGGGCCAACGTCCTGACTTTC. Translating it yields CASSLEDRGSFGANVLTF.

As DNA, the CDR3 is TGTGCCAGCTCACTAGATCTACAGTCCACTGAAGCTTTCTTT. Translating it yields CASSLDLQSTEAFF. The V and J genes are TRBV18 and TRBJ1-1; D is unclear. The germline V gene has CDR1 KGHSH and CDR2 LQKENI. V shed 4 bases and J shed 4 bases, with 13 bases lying between them. There are 14 residues in the CDR3.

J is TRBJ2-2 and V is TRBV6-5, with TRBD1 matching over 8 bases. The trim removed 2 bases at V and 6 bases at J, leaving 5 bases unmatched. CDR1 is MNHEY, CDR2 SVGAGI, per germline. CDR3 size: 15 residues. The CDR3 here is CASSYIGQGPGELFF. The DNA of the CDR3 is TGTGCCAGCAGTTACATTGGACAGGGCCCCGGGGAGCTGTTTTTT.

This clone was seen a single time. This chain links TRBV27 with TRBJ1-4, with 7 positions matching TRBD1. CDR3 size: 18 residues. CDR1 and CDR2 (germline): MNHEY, SMNVEV (reference sequence). With V trimmed by 5 bases and J by 7 bases, 19 bases remained unmatched. The CDR3 spells CASSPYGQAPLVFEKLFF. In DNA, the CDR3 is TGTGCCAGCAGTCCCTACGGACAGGCGCCTCTGGTTTTTGAAAAACTGTTTTTT.

This rearrangement joins TRBV30 to TRBJ2-6, with D possibly being TRBD2 (7 bases). Germline CDR1 and CDR2: GTSNPN and SVGIG (reference sequence). The CDR3 consists of 15 residues. Trimming stripped 3 bases from V and 3 bases from J, with 12 bases between. CDR3 amino acids: CAWSAGAHGANVLTF. In nucleotides, the CDR3 is TGTGCCTGGAGCGCGGGGGCGCATGGGGCCAACGTCCTGACTTTC. The full variable domain, its missing parts supplied by reference TRBV30 and TRBJ2-6, is SQTIHQWPATLVQPVGSPLSLECTVEGTSNPNLYWYRQAAGRGLQLLFYSVGIGQISSEVPQNLSASRPQDRQFILSSKKLLLSDSGFYLCAWSAGAHGANVLTFGAGSRLTVL.

This chain joins TRBV6-5 and TRBJ1-1; D perhaps matches TRBD1 (6 bases). V lost 7 bases, J lost 1 base, and 16 bases lay in between. The length of the CDR3 is 15 residues. Germline V lookup: CDR1 MNHEY, CDR2 SVGAGI. CDR3: CASTMTGPGNTEAFF. The CDR3 nucleotides are TGTGCCAGCACCATGACAGGCCCGGGGAACACTGAAGCTTTCTTT.

J is TRBJ2-5 and V is TRBV7-6; 7 nucleotides align to TRBD2. The CDR3 covers 14 residues. CDR1 SGHVS and CDR2 FNYEAQ come from the germline V gene. J was trimmed by 3 bases and V by 2 bases; bases with no gene match: 3. The chain's CDR3 is CASSLRREKETQYF. For the CDR3, the DNA is TGTGCCAGCAGCTTAAGGCGGGAGAAAGAGACCCAGTACTTC. Variable domain in full (rest from reference TRBV7-6 and TRBJ2-5): GAGVSQSPRYKVTKRGQDVALRCDPISGHVSLYWYRQALGQGPEFLTYFNYEAQQDKSGLPNDRFSAERPEGSISTLTIQRTEQRDSAMYRCASSLRREKETQYFGPGTRLLVL.

The chain links TRBV5-1 to TRBJ1-4, with 7 bases that match TRBD1. Germline CDR1 and CDR2: SGHRS and YFSETQ. This CDR3 comprises 15 residues. V shed 0 bases and J 3 bases; nucleotides not matched to a gene: 2. The CDR3 reads CASSLETGSNEKLFF. The CDR3 DNA sequence: TGCGCCAGCAGCTTGGAGACAGGGTCTAATGAAAAACTGTTTTTT.

The chain employs TRBV7-9 and TRBJ1-2; 8 bases agree with TRBD1. The junction had 4 bases not matched to a gene; V was cut back by 2 bases and J by 8 bases. From germline, CDR1 is SEHNR and CDR2 FQNEAQ (reference sequence). The CDR3 contains 13 residues. CDR3 sequence reads: CASSLIRGQGYTF. For the CDR3, the DNA is TGTGCCAGCAGCTTAATCAGGGGGCAAGGCTACACCTTC.

V usage is TRBV11-2 and J usage is TRBJ2-7; 11 nucleotides agree with TRBD2. V shed 3 bases and J 3 bases; nucleotides not matched to a gene: 7. The CDR3 runs to 16 residues. Germline-derived CDR1 and CDR2 are SGHAT and FQNNGV. The CDR3 sequence: CASSFPGLAGFYEQYF. In DNA, the CDR3 is TGTGCCAGCAGCTTTCCCGGACTAGCGGGTTTCTACGAGCAGTACTTC.

The V and J genes are TRBV7-4 and TRBJ1-2; D is possibly TRBD1 (5 bases). The CDR3 has 15 amino acids. The germline V gene has CDR1 SGHVT and CDR2 SQSDAQ. V was trimmed by 10 bases and J by 2 bases, leaving 20 bases between them. This chain's CDR3 is CATPGTPKKNYGYTF. CDR3 DNA: TGTGCCACCCCTGGGACTCCAAAAAAAAACTATGGCTACACCTTC.

V gene TRBV7-9 combines with J gene TRBJ1-2; D unclear. The V end was cut by 8 bases, the J end by 3 bases, with 16 bases between. The CDR3 contains 14 residues. Germline V gene sequence: CDR1 SEHNR, CDR2 FQNEAQ (reference sequence). CDR3 in amino acids: CASEGRVTDYGYTF. The CDR3 region has the DNA TGTGCCAGCGAGGGTAGGGTTACAGACTATGGCTACACCTTC. Filled out from reference TRBV7-9 and TRBJ1-2, the complete variable domain reads DTGVSQNPRHKITKRGQNVTFRCDPISEHNRLYWYRQTLGQGPEFLTYFQNEAQLEKSRLLSDRFSAERPKGSFSTLEIQRTEQGDSAMYLCASEGRVTDYGYTFGSGTRLTVV.

The chain couples TRBV3-1 (or the pseudogene TRBV3-2) to TRBJ1-1; unclear D gene. Per germline, CDR1 LGHDT and CDR2 YNNKEL (reference sequence). This CDR3 has 17 residues. Trimming stripped 4 bases from V and 1 base from J, with 19 bases between. In nucleotides, the CDR3 is TGTGCCAGCAGCCCCCAAGTAGGATGGGCCTCGAACACTGAAGCTTTCTTT. Translated, it gives CASSPQVGWASNTEAFF.

The chain combines TRBV7-2 with TRBJ2-7; no definite D call. Per the germline V gene, CDR1 is SGHTA and CDR2 is FQGNSA. This CDR3 is 13 amino acids long. V was clipped by 4 bases and J by 3 bases, with 10 bases between them. The CDR3 loop is CASSSPTNYEQYF. For the CDR3, the DNA is TGTGCCAGCAGCTCACCCACTAACTACGAGCAGTACTTC.

A single count supports this clone. The rearrangement links TRBV24-1 to TRBJ2-1, with D unclear. Trimming took 3 bases from V and 1 from J, leaving 9 bases between them. CDR1 and CDR2 from the germline V gene are KGHDR and SFDVKD. The CDR3 contains 15 residues. CDR3 protein: CATSDPRLSYNEQFF. DNA for the CDR3: TGTGCCACCAGTGATCCCCGGTTGTCCTACAATGAGCAGTTCTTC.

The V and J genes are TRBV3-1 (or the pseudogene TRBV3-2) and TRBJ2-7; D is possibly TRBD2 (6 bases). Per germline, CDR1 LGHDT and CDR2 YNNKEL (reference sequence). The CDR3 has 15 residues. V was clipped by 8 bases and J by 0 bases, with 17 bases between them. CDR3 amino acids: CASAPEGRSSYEQYF. The CDR3 DNA sequence: TGTGCCAGCGCCCCGGAGGGTCGGAGCTCCTACGAGCAGTACTTC.